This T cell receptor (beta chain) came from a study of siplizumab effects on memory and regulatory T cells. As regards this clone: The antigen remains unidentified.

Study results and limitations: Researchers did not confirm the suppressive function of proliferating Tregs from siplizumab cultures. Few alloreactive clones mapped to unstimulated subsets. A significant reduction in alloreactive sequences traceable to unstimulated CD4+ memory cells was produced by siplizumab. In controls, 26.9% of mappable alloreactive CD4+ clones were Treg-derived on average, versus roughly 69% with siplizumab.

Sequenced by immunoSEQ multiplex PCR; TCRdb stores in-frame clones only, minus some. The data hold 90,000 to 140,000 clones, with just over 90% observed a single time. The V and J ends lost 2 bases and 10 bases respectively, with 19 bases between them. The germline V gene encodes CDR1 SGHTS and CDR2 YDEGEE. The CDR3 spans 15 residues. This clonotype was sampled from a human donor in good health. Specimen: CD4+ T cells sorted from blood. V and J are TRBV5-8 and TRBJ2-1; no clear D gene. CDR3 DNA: TGTGCCAGCAGCTTAGGACCCACGTCAGATCGGGAGCAGTTCTTC. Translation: CASSLGPTSDREQFF.